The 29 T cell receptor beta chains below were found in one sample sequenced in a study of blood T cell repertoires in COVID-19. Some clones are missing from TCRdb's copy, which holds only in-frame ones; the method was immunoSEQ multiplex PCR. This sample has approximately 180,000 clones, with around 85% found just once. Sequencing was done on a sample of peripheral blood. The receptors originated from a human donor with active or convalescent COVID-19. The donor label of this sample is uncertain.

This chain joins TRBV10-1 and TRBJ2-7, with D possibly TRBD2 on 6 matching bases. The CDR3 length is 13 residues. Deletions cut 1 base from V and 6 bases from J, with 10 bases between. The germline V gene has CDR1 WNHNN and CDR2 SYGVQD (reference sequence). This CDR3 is CASSEFRGGEQYF. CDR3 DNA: TGCGCCAGCAGTGAGTTTCGGGGAGGCGAGCAGTACTTC.

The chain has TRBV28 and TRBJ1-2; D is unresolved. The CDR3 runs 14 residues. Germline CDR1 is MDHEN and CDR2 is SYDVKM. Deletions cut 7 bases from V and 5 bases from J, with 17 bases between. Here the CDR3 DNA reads TGTGCCAGCAACCTACCACAGCAGGCTTATGGCTACACCTTC. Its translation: CASNLPQQAYGYTF.

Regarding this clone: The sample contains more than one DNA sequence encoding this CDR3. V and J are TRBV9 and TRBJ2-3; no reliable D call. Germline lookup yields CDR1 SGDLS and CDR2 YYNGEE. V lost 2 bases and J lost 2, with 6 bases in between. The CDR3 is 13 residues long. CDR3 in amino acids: CASSVLTTDTQYF. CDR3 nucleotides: TGTGCCAGCAGCGTTCTAACCACAGATACGCAGTATTTT.

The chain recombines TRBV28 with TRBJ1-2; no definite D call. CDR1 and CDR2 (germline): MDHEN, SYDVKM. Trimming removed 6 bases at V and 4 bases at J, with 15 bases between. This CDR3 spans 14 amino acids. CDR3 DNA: TGTGCCAGCAGAAGAGGCCTAAAACTCTATGGCTACACCTTC. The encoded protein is CASRRGLKLYGYTF.

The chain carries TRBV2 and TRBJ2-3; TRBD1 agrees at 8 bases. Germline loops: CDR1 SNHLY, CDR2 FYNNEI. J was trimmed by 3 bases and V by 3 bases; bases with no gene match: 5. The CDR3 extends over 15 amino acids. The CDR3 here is CASSDGQGGTDTQYF. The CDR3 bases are TGTGCCAGCAGTGACGGACAGGGCGGGACAGATACGCAGTATTTT.

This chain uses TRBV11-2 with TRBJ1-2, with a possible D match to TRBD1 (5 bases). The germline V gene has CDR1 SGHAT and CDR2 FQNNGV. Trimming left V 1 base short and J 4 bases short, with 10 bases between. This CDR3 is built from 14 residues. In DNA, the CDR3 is TGTGCCAGCAGCTTAGTGCGGGGCTTCTATGGCTACACCTTC. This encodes CASSLVRGFYGYTF. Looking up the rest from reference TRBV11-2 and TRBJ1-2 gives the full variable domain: EAGVAQSPRYKIIEKRQSVAFWCNPISGHATLYWYQQILGQGPKLLIQFQNNGVVDDSQLPKDRFSAERLKGVDSTLKIQPAKLEDSAVYLCASSLVRGFYGYTFGSGTRLTVV.

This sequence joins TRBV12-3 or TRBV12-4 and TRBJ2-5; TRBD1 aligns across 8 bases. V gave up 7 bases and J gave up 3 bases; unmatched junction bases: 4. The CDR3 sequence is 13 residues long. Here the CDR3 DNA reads TGTGCCAGCATGCTGGACAGGGAAGAGACCCAGTACTTC. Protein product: CASMLDREETQYF.

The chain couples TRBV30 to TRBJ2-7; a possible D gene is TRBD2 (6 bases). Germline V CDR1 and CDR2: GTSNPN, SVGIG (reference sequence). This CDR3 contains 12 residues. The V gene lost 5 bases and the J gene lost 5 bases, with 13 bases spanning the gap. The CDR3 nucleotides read TGTGCCTGGGAGGTTGGAGGGGACGAGCAGTACTTC. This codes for CAWEVGGDEQYF.

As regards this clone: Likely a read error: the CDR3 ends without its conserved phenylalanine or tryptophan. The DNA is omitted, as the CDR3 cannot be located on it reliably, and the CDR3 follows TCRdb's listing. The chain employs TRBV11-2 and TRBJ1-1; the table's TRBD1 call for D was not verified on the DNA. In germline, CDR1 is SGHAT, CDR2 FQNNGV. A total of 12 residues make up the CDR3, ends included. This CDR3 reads CASSLEGTGWAA.

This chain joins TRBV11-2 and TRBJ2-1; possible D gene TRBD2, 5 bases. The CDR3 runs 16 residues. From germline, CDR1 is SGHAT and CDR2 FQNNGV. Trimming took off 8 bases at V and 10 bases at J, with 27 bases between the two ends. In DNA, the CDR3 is TGTGCCAGCCTGGACCCCCGGCGGGCAGCCGCAAGCGAGCAGTTCTTC. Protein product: CASLDPRRAAASEQFF.

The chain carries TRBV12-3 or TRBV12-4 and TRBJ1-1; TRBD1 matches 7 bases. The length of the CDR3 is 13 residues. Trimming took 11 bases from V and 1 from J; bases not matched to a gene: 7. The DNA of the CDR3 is TGTGCCGCCACCAGGGGGTCGAACACTGAAGCTTTCTTT. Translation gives CAATRGSNTEAFF.

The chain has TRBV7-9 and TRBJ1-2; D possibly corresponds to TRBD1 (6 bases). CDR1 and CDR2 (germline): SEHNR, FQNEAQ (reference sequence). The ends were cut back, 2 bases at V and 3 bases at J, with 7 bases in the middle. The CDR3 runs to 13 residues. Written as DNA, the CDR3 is TGTGCCAGCAGCTTACCAGGGGACTATGGCTACACCTTC. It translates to CASSLPGDYGYTF.

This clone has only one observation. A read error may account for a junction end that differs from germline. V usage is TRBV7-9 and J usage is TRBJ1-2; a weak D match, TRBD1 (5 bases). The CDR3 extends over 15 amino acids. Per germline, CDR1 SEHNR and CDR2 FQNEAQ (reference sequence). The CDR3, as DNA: TGTGCCAGCAGATTAGGCGGGGGAGCTAACTATGGCTACACCTTC. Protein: CASRLGGGANYGYTF.

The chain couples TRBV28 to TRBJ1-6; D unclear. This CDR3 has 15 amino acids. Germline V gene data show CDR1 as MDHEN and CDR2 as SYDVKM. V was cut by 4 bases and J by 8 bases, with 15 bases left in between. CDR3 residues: CASSSVSGAYSPLHF. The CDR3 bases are TGTGCCAGCAGTTCAGTCTCCGGAGCTTATTCACCCCTCCACTTT.

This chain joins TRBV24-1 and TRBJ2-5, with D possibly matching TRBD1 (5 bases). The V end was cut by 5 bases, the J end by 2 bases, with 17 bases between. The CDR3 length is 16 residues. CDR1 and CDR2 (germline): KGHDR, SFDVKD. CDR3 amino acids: CATSGRGRTGQETQYF. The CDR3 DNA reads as TGTGCCACCAGTGGGCGCGGCCGTACAGGTCAAGAGACCCAGTACTTC.

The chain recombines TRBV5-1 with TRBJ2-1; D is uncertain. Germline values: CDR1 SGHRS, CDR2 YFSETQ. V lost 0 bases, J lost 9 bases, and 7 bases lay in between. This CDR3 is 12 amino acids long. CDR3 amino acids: CASSLVAGEQFF. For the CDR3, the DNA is TGCGCCAGCAGCTTGGTAGCTGGTGAGCAGTTCTTC.

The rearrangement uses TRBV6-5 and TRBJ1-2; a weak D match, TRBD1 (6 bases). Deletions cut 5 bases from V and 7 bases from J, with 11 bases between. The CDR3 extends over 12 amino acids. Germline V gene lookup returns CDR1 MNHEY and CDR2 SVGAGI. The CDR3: CASSNREGGYTF. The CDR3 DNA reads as TGTGCCAGCAGTAACAGGGAGGGTGGCTACACCTTC.

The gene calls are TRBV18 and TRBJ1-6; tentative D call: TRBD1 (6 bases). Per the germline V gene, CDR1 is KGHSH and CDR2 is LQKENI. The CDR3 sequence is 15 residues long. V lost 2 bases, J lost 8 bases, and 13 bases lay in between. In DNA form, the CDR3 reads TGTGCCAGCTCACCATCACAGGGCACCTATTCACCCCTCCACTTT. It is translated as CASSPSQGTYSPLHF. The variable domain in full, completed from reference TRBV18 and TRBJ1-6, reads NAGVMQNPRHLVRRRGQEARLRCSPMKGHSHVYWYRQLPEEGLKFMVYLQKENIIDESGMPKERFSAEFPKEGPSILRIQQVVRGDSAAYFCASSPSQGTYSPLHFGNGTRLTVT.

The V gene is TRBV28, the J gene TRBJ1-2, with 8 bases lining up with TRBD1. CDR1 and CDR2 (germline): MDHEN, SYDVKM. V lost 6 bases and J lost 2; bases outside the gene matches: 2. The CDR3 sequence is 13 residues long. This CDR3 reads CASRDRGNYGYTF. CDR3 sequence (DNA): TGTGCCAGCAGAGACAGGGGCAACTATGGCTACACCTTC.

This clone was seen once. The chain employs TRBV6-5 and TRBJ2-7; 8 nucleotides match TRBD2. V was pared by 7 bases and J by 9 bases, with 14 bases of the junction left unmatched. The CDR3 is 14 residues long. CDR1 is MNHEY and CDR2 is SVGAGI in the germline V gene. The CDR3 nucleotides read TGTGCCAGCAATCTTAGCGGGGCCGAACTTGGGCAGTACTTC. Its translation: CASNLSGAELGQYF.

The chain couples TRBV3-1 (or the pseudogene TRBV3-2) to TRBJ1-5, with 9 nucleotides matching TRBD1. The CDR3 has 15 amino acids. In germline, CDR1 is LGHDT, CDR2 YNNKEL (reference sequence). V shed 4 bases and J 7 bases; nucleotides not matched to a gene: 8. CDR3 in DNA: TGTGCCAGCAGCCCGACAGGGGGTACGGGCCAGCCCCAGCATTTT. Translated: CASSPTGGTGQPQHF.

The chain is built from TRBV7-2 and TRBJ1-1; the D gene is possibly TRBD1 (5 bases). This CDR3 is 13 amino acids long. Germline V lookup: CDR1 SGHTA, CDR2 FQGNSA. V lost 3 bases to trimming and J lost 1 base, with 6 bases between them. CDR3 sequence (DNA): TGTGCCAGCAGCTTTAGGGGGAACACTGAAGCTTTCTTT. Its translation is CASSFRGNTEAFF.

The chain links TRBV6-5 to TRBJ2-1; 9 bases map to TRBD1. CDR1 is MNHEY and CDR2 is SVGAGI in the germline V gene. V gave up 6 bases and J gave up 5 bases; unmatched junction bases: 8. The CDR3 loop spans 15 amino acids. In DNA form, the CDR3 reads TGTGCCAGCAGGGCCGGGACAGGGAGAAACAATGAGCAGTTCTTC. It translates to CASRAGTGRNNEQFF.

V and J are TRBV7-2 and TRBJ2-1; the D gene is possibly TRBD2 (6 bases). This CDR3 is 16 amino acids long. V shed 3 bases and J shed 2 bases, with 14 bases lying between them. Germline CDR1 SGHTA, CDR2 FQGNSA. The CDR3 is CASSLRGAVPYNEQFF. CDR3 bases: TGTGCCAGCAGCTTGCGCGGGGCCGTGCCCTACAATGAGCAGTTCTTC.

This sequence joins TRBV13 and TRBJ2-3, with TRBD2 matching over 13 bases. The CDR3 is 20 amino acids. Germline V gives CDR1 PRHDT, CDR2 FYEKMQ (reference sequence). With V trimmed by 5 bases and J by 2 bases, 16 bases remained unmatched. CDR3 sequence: CASSPYRLAGGMGVTDTQYF. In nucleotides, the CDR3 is TGTGCCAGCAGCCCTTACAGACTAGCGGGAGGTATGGGGGTCACAGATACGCAGTATTTT. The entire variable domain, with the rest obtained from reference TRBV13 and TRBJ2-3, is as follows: AAGVIQSPRHLIKEKRETATLKCYPIPRHDTVYWYQQGPGQDPQFLISFYEKMQSDKGSIPDRFSAQQFSDYHSELNMSSLELGDSALYFCASSPYRLAGGMGVTDTQYFGPGTRLTVL.

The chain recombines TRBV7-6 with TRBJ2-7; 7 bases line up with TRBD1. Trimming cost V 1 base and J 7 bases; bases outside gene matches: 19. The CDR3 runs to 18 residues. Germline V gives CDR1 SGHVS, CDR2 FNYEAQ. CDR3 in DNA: TGTGCCAGCAGCTTAGTACCCGCCGACAGGGAAGATTTGGGAGAGCAGTACTTC. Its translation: CASSLVPADREDLGEQYF.

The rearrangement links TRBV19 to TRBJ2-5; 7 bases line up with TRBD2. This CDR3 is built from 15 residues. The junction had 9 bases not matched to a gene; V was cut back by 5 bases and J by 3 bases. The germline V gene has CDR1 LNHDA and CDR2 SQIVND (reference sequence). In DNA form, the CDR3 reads TGTGCCAGTAGTGCCCCAACCCTAGCGGAAGAGACCCAGTACTTC. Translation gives CASSAPTLAEETQYF. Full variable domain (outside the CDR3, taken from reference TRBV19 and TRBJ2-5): DGGITQSPKYLFRKEGQNVTLSCEQNLNHDAMYWYRQDPGQGLRLIYYSQIVNDFQKGDIAEGYSVSREKKESFPLTVTSAQKNPTAFYLCASSAPTLAEETQYFGPGTRLLVL.

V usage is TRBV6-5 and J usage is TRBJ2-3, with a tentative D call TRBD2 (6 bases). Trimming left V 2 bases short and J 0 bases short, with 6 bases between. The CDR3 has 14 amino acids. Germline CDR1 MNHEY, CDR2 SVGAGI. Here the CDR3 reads CASSYGGSTDTQYF. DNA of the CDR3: TGTGCCAGCAGTTACGGGGGGAGCACAGATACGCAGTATTTT.

CDR3 amino acids: CAWSGLKPASTDTQYF. DNA of the CDR3: TGTGCCTGGAGTGGCCTTAAGCCAGCGAGCACAGATACGCAGTATTTT. The chain couples TRBV30 to TRBJ2-3, with D unresolved. CDR1 GTSNPN and CDR2 SVGIG come from the germline V gene (reference sequence). Trimming took off 1 base at V and 0 bases at J, with 14 bases between the two ends. The CDR3 sequence is 16 residues long.